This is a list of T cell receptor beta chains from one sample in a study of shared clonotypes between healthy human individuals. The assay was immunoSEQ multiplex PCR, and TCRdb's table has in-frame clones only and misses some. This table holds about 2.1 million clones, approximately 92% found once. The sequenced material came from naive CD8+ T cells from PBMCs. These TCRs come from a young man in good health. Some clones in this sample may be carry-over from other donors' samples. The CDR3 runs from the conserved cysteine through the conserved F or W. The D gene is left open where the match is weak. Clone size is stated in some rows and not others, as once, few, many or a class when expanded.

cdr3_nt: TGTGCCAGCAGCATAACTGGGATTGATTGGTATGGCTACACCTTC
cdr3_aa: CASSITGIDWYGYTF
cdr3_length: 15
d_call: .
v_call: TRBV7-9
j_call: TRBJ1-2
clone_size: once

cdr3_nt: TGCGCCAGCAGCCCCCGCATCTTGTACCCGTACGAGCAGTACTTC
cdr3_aa: CASSPRILYPYEQYF
cdr3_length: 15
d_call: .
v_call: TRBV5-1
j_call: TRBJ2-7
clone_size: .

cdr3_nt: TGTGCCAGCAGTTTTGGGGGAAATCAGCCCCAGCATTTT
cdr3_aa: CASSFGGNQPQHF
cdr3_length: 13
d_call: .
v_call: TRBV27
j_call: TRBJ1-5
clone_size: .

cdr3_nt: TGTGCCAGCAGACGTCCCAGCGGGACCGCCTACAATGAGCAGTTCTTC
cdr3_aa: CASRRPSGTAYNEQFF
cdr3_length: 16
d_call: TRBD2
v_call: TRBV2
j_call: TRBJ2-1
clone_size: .

cdr3_nt: TGTGCCACCGGGGAGACGGTCCGGGGGGAGCAGTACTTC
cdr3_aa: CATGETVRGEQYF
cdr3_length: 13
d_call: .
v_call: TRBV15
j_call: TRBJ2-7
clone_size: .

cdr3_nt: TGTGCCAGCAGTTTATTATTAGGGGGCAACGAGCAGTACTTC
cdr3_aa: CASSLLLGGNEQYF
cdr3_length: 14
d_call: TRBD1
v_call: TRBV28
j_call: TRBJ2-7
clone_size: .

cdr3_nt: TGTGCCAGCAGCTTCCGGGACGGATGGTTCGTAGGATATGGCTACACCTTC
cdr3_aa: CASSFRDGWFVGYGYTF
cdr3_length: 17
d_call: .
v_call: TRBV7-2
j_call: TRBJ1-2
clone_size: .

cdr3_nt: TGTGCCACCAGCAGAGTGGGTTTTGCAGTTCGGTTC
cdr3_aa: CATSRVGFAVRF
cdr3_length: 12
d_call: .
v_call: TRBV15
j_call: TRBJ2-4
clone_size: .

cdr3_nt: TGTGCAAGTCGCTTACACCTGGGGGAACTTAACACCGGGGAGCTGTTTTTT
cdr3_aa: CASRLHLGELNTGELFF
cdr3_length: 17
d_call: .
v_call: TRBV12-2
j_call: TRBJ2-2
clone_size: once

cdr3_nt: TGTGCCAGCAGCCCTTCGACTAGCGCCTTTGTTTACAATGAGCAGTTCTTC
cdr3_aa: CASSPSTSAFVYNEQFF
cdr3_length: 17
d_call: TRBD2
v_call: TRBV7-8
j_call: TRBJ2-1
clone_size: .

cdr3_nt: TGCAGCGTGGAAAGGGACAGTTTGTACCAAGAGACCCAGTACTTC
cdr3_aa: CSVERDSLYQETQYF
cdr3_length: 15
d_call: TRBD1
v_call: TRBV29-1
j_call: TRBJ2-5
clone_size: .

cdr3_nt: TGTGCCAGCAGTTACGGATCCAATTCGGCACACGAGCAGTACTTC
cdr3_aa: CASSYGSNSAHEQYF
cdr3_length: 15
d_call: .
v_call: TRBV6-5
j_call: TRBJ2-7
clone_size: .

cdr3_nt: TGCAGCGTTGTTATGTCTCACTATGGCTACACCTTC
cdr3_aa: CSVVMSHYGYTF
cdr3_length: 12
d_call: .
v_call: TRBV29-1
j_call: TRBJ1-2
clone_size: .

cdr3_nt: TGCGCCAGCAGCCAAGTGGGTTATTTAGAGACCCAGTACTTC
cdr3_aa: CASSQVGYLETQYF
cdr3_length: 14
d_call: .
v_call: TRBV4-1
j_call: TRBJ2-5
clone_size: once

cdr3_nt: TGTGCCAGCAGCGCGGGGGACAGCCGCAATGAAAAACTGTTTTTT
cdr3_aa: CASSAGDSRNEKLFF
cdr3_length: 15
d_call: TRBD1
v_call: TRBV9
j_call: TRBJ1-4
clone_size: .

cdr3_nt: TGTGCCAGTAGGCCGGGAGTTCTGGCTGGCGAGCAGTACTTC
cdr3_aa: CASRPGVLAGEQYF
cdr3_length: 14
d_call: .
v_call: TRBV19
j_call: TRBJ2-7
clone_size: .

cdr3_nt: TGTGCCAGCGGATCCCGTACAGATACGCAGTATTTT
cdr3_aa: CASGSRTDTQYF
cdr3_length: 12
d_call: .
v_call: TRBV28
j_call: TRBJ2-3
clone_size: .

cdr3_nt: TGCGCCAGCAGCCAAGATTGGAGGGGGCAGTTCTTC
cdr3_aa: CASSQDWRGQFF
cdr3_length: 12
d_call: .
v_call: TRBV4-1
j_call: TRBJ2-1
clone_size: .

cdr3_nt: TGCGCCAGCAGCCAGGGTATGGAGTGGTTGACTGAAGCTTTCTTT
cdr3_aa: CASSQGMEWLTEAFF
cdr3_length: 15
d_call: .
v_call: TRBV4-1
j_call: TRBJ1-1
clone_size: .

cdr3_nt: TGTGCCAGCAGCTTAGGCACAGGGGGCACTGGGGCCAACGTCCTGACTTTC
cdr3_aa: CASSLGTGGTGANVLTF
cdr3_length: 17
d_call: TRBD1
v_call: TRBV7-6
j_call: TRBJ2-6
clone_size: .

cdr3_nt: TGTGCCAGCAGCAAGGACACCGGGACTAGCGGGAATCAGAGCACCGGGGAGCTGTTTTTT
cdr3_aa: CASSKDTGTSGNQSTGELFF
cdr3_length: 20
d_call: .
v_call: TRBV21-1
j_call: TRBJ2-2
clone_size: .